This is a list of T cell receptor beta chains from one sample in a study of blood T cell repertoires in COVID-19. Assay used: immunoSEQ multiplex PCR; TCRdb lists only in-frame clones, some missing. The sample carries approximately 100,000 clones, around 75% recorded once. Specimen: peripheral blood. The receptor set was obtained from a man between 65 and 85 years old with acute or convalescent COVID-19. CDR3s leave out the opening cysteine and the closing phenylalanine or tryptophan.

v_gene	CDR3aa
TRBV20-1	SASAPGQGAAQPQH
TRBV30	AWASPAGSSYEQY
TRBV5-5	ASSSPTGRDTQY
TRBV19	ASSIRSTSPKNIQY
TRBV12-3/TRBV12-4	ASTTTGHMY
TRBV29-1	SDPRQGEGTGELF
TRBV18	ASSPPRTGGYEQY
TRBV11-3	ASSLARGLADTQY
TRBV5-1	ASSLATGNNSPLH
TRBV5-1	ASSPPPSYNEQF
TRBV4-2	ASSPWDRGMNTEAF
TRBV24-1	ATSDRRRMGGPQH
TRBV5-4	ASSFRSGSNTEAF
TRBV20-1	SASPGRTEQY
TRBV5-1	ASSLPGQGSYNEQF
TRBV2	ASSERGLGWSDEQY
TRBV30	AWSEGHSNSPLH
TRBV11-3	ASSKQGSGVGELF